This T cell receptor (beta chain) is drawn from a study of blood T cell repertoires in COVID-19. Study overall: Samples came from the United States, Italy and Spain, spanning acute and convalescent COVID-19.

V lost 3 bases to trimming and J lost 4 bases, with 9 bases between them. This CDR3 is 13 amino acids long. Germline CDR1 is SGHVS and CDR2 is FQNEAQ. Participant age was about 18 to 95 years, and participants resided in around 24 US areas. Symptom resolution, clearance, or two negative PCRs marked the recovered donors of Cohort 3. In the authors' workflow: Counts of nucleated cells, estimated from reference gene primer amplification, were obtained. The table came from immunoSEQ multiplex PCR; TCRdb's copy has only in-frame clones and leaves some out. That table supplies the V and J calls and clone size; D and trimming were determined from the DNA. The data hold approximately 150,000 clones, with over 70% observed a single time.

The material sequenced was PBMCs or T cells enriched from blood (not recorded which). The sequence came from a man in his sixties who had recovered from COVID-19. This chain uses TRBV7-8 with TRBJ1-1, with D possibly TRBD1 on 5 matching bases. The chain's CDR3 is CASSFGGSTEAFF. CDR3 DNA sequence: TGTGCCAGCAGCTTTGGGGGGAGCACTGAAGCTTTCTTT.